This T cell receptor beta chain comes out of a study of blood T cell repertoires in COVID-19. Whole-study context: Some COVID-19 samples were acute and others convalescent; all came from the United States, Italy and Spain. T cells, B-cell-depleted T cells, or PBMCs provided the cDNA or gDNA that served as material.

In the source study's methods: The authors estimated nucleated cell counts from reference gene primer amplification. TCRdb's table, derived via immunoSEQ multiplex PCR, lists solely in-frame clones and lacks some. For V, J and clone size, that table is used; D and trimming come from the DNA. The table includes around 92,000 clones, around 83% detected once. Trimming cost V 0 bases and J 1 base; bases outside gene matches: 3. This CDR3 is built from 16 residues. The germline gives CDR1 SGHRS, CDR2 YFSETQ. This sequence originates from a woman between 55 and 75 years old in a cohort sampled during active or convalescent COVID-19. Sequencing was performed on peripheral blood. The V call is TRBV5-1, the J call TRBJ2-1, with TRBD2 matching 8 bases. For the CDR3, the DNA is TGCGCCAGCAGCTTGGGTGGCGGGGGGTCCTACAATGAGCAGTTCTTC. Protein: CASSLGGGGSYNEQFF.